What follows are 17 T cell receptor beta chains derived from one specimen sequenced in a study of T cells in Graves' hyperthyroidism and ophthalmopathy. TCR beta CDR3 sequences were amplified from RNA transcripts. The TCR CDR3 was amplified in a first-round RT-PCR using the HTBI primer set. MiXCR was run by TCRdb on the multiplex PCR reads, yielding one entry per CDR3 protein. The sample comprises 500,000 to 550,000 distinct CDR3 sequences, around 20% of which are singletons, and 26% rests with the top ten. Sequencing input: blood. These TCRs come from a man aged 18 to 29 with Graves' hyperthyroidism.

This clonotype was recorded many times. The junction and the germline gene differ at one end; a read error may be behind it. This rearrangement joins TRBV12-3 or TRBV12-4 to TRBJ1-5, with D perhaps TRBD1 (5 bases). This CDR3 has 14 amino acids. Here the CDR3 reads CASSSRGGDQPQHF. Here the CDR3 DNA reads TGTGCCAGCAGTTCAAGGGGCGGGGATCAACCCCAGCATTTT.

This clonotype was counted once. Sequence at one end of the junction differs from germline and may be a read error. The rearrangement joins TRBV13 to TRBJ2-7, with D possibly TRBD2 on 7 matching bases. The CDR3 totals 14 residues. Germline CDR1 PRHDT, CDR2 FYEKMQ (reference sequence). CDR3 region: CDSAQGRASNEQYF. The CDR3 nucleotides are TGTGACAGTGCCCAGGGGAGGGCCTCCAACGAGCAGTACTTC.

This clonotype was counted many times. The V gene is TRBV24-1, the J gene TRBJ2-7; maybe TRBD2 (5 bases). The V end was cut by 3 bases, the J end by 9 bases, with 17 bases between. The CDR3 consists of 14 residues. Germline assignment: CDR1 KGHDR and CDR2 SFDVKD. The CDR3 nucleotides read TGTGCCACCAGTGATCCCGGAGAGGGCGATAGGCAGTACTTC. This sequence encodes CATSDPGEGDRQYF.

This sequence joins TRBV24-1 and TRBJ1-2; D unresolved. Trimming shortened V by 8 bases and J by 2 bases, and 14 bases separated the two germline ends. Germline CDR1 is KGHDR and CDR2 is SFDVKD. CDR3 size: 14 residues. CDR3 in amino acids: CATTPSTGNYGYTF. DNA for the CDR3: TGTGCCACCACTCCCTCTACGGGAAACTATGGCTACACCTTC.

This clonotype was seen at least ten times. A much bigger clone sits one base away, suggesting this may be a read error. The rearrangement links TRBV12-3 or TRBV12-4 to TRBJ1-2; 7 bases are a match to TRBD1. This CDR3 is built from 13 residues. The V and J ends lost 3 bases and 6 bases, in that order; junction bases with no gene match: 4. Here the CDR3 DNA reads TGTGCCAGCAGTTTTGAGGGGGCAGATGGCTACACCTTC. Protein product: CASSFEGADGYTF.

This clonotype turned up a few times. Here the CDR3 DNA reads TGCGCCAGCCCCCCCATGGATACTCGGGAGCTGTTTTTT. This encodes CASPPMDTRELFF. The chain recombines TRBV10-1 with TRBJ2-2; the D is unclear. CDR1 and CDR2 (germline): WNHNN, SYGVQD (reference sequence). The V end was cut by 8 bases, the J end by 9 bases, with 16 bases between. The CDR3 extends over 13 amino acids.

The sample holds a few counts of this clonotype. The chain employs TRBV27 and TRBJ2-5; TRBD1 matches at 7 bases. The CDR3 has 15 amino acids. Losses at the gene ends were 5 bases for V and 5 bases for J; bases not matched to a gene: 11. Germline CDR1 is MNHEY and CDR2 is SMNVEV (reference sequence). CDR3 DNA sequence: TGTGCCAGCAGTCTTTGGGACAGTCCAATGGAGACCCAGTACTTC. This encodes CASSLWDSPMETQYF.

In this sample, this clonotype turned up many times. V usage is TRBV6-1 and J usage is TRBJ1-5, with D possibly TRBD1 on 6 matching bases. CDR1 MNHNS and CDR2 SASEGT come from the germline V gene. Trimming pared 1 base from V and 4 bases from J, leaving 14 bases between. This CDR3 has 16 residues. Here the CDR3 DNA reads TGTGCCAGCAGTGAAGACACAGGGCGCCCAAATCAGCCCCAGCATTTT. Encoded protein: CASSEDTGRPNQPQHF.

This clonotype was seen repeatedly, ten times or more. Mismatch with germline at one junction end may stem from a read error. The CDR3 DNA is TGTGCCAACAGCTCCCGGACAGGGTCAGGAGAGACCCAGTACTTC. Translated: CANSSRTGSGETQYF. The genes are TRBV7-8 and TRBJ2-5, with 8 bases lining up with TRBD1. The CDR3 totals 15 residues. CDR1 and CDR2 from the germline V gene are SGHVS and FQNEAQ.

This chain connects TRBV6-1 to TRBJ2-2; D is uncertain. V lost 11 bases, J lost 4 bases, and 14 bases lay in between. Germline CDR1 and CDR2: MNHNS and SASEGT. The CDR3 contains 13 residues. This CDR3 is CALWWQGTGELFF. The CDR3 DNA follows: TGTGCCCTCTGGTGGCAAGGCACCGGGGAGCTGTTTTTT.

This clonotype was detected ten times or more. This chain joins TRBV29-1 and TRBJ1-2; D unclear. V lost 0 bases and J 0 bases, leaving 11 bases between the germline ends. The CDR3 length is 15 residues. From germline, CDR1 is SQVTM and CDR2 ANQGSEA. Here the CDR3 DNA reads TGCAGCGTTGAAGACTACGAGGAGACTAACTATGGCTACACCTTC. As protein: CSVEDYEETNYGYTF.

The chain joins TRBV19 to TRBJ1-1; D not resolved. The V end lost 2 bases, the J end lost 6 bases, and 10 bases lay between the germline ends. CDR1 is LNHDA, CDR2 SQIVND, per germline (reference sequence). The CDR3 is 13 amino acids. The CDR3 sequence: CASSIRSPAEAFF. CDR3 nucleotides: TGTGCCAGTAGTATAAGATCCCCCGCTGAAGCTTTCTTT.

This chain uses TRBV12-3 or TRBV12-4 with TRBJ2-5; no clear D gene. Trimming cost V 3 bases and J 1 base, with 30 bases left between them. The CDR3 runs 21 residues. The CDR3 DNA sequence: TGTGCCAGCAGTTTGGTGTTTGTATTGGCAGCCAGAGGATACGGCCAAGAGACCCAGTACTTC. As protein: CASSLVFVLAARGYGQETQYF.

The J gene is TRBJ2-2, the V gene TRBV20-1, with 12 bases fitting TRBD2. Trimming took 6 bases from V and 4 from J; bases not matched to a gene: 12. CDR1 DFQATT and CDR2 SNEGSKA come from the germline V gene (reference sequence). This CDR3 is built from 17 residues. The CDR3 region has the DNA TGCAGTGCCCCAGTGACTAGCGGGGGCTGGAGCACCGGGGAGCTGTTTTTT. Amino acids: CSAPVTSGGWSTGELFF.

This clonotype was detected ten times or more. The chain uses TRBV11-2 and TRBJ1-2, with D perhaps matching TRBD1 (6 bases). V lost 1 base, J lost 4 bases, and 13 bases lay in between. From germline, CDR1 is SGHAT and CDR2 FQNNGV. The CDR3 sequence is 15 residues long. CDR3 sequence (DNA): TGTGCCAGCAGCTTAGGGGGGGGGGCACGCTATGGCTACACCTTC. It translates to CASSLGGGARYGYTF.

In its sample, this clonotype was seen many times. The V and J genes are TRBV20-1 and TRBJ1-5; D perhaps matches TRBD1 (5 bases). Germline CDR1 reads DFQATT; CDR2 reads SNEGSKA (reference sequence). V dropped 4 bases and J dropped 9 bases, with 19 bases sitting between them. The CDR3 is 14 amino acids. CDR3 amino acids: CSATRPLTVPPQHF. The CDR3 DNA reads TGCAGTGCTACCCGCCCCTTGACAGTGCCGCCCCAGCATTTT.

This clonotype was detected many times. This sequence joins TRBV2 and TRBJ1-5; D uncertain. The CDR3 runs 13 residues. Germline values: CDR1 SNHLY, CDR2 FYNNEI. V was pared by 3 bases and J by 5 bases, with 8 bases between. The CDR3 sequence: CASSDNGDQPQHF. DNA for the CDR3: TGTGCCAGCAGTGATAATGGTGATCAGCCCCAGCATTTT.